This T cell receptor beta chain comes out of a study of beta chain features in type 1 diabetes. Overall study findings and caveats: A pattern of fewer insertions and more deletions at VDJ junctions was seen in type 1 diabetes patients.

The germline gives CDR1 SEHNR, CDR2 FQNEAQ (reference sequence). This CDR3 spans 15 amino acids. Reverse transcription of all isolated RNA meant that expressed TCRB transcripts were sequenced. The table came from immunoSEQ multiplex PCR; TCRdb's copy has only in-frame clones and leaves some out. In the table there are 250,000 to 350,000 clones, 14% of which are singletons. Isolation of CD4+ naive, central memory, regulatory and stem cell-like memory cells was achieved by sorting via CD45RO/CCR7/CD25/CD127/CD95/CD27. Sorting produced populations that all topped 98% purity. With regard to this clone: Its antigen is as yet unknown. Its ends do not fully match the called genes, so a read error is possible.

The sample taken for sequencing was central memory CD4+ T cells from blood. The genes are TRBV7-9 and TRBJ2-3; no reliable D call. The clonotype comes from a man aged 25-45 years in good health. For the CDR3, the DNA is TGTGCCAGCAGCCCCCTCTCACGAAAAACAGATTCGCAGTATTTT. Translation: CASSPLSRKTDSQYF.